The 28 T cell receptor beta chains in this list originate from one sample, sequenced in a study of T cell repertoires in cytomegalovirus infection (dated 2019 in TCRdb). The treatment or condition label on this specimen signifies: in vitro stimulation with specific CMV peptide epitopes to enrich CMV-specific T cells. Instrument on record: Illumina HiSeq 1500. TCRdb reworked the public reads: Q25 trimming with fastp, MiXCR clone assembly, productive beta chains retained. Here each entry gathers all rows of one CDR3 protein and keeps the most common genes and DNA. The sample data list 110,000 or so distinct CDR3 sequences, and 30% to 35% of these were observed just once. About 40% of the sample is taken by the ten largest. The antigens of these receptors remain unknown. This specimen consisted of CD8+ T cells from cultured PBMCs, obtained from culture after CMV antigen stimulation. The receptors stem from a human donor in good health (CMV status not recorded). Some clones in this sample may be carry-over from other donors' samples.

The chain links TRBV6-1 to TRBJ1-1; D is possibly TRBD1 (6 bases). Germline lookup yields CDR1 MNHNS and CDR2 SASEGT. The CDR3 is 14 residues long. V lost 6 bases and J 3 bases, leaving 14 bases between the germline ends. The CDR3 region has the DNA TGTGCCAGCAGCCGTAACAGGGAGGACACTGAAGCTTTCTTT. Translating gives CASSRNREDTEAFF.

This clonotype was seen repeatedly, ten times or more. V and J are TRBV6-2 or TRBV6-3 and TRBJ2-7, with 8 bases that match TRBD1. The CDR3 runs 15 residues. Germline CDR1 is MNHEY and CDR2 is SVGEGT. The trim removed 2 bases at V and 2 bases at J, leaving 5 bases unmatched. Written as DNA, the CDR3 is TGTGCCAGCAGTTACAGGGGACAGGCGACCTACGAGCAGTACTTC. It encodes CASSYRGQATYEQYF.

This clonotype was detected many times. This rearrangement joins TRBV4-3 to TRBJ1-6; tentatively, D is TRBD1 (5 bases). Germline lookup yields CDR1 LGHNA and CDR2 YSLEER. The CDR3 loop spans 13 amino acids. V lost 7 bases to trimming and J lost 13 bases, with 17 bases between them. The chain's CDR3 is CASNGGTSEPLHF. As DNA, the CDR3 is TGCGCCAGCAACGGAGGGACCTCGGAGCCCCTCCACTTT.

This clonotype has a handful of counts. This chain uses TRBV12-3 or TRBV12-4 with TRBJ2-4, with 8 bases identical to TRBD2. This CDR3 comprises 19 residues. Trimming at V came to 6 bases and at J to 0 bases, leaving 16 bases not matched to a gene. CDR3 sequence reads: CASRQHHLGGGLAKNIQYF. As DNA, the CDR3 is TGTGCCAGCAGACAACACCATCTCGGGGGGGGTCTAGCCAAAAACATTCAGTACTTC.

This clonotype was seen only a few times. The CDR3 spells CASSLGQTTNEKLFF. The CDR3 DNA is TGTGCCAGCAGCTTAGGACAGACAACTAATGAAAAACTGTTTTTT. This chain joins TRBV7-2 and TRBJ1-4; the D gene is possibly TRBD1 (5 bases). The germline V gene encodes CDR1 SGHTA and CDR2 FQGNSA. V lost 1 base and J lost 0, with 6 bases in between. The CDR3 has 15 amino acids.

This clonotype has only a few counts. The chain recombines TRBV5-1 with TRBJ1-3; unclear D gene. There are 15 residues in the CDR3. Between the trimmed V and J ends, which lost 0 bases and 1 base, there was a span of 8 bases. The germline gives CDR1 SGHRS, CDR2 YFSETQ. CDR3 nucleotide sequence: TGCGCCAGCAGCTTGGTCGGGATGTCTGGAAACACCATATATTTT. Its protein product is CASSLVGMSGNTIYF.

The chain links TRBV7-2 to TRBJ2-1; D unresolved. Trimming left V 3 bases short and J 6 bases short, with 9 bases between. The germline V gene has CDR1 SGHTA and CDR2 FQGNSA. The CDR3 totals 13 residues. The CDR3 here is CASSFAGSNEQFF. CDR3 DNA sequence: TGTGCCAGCAGCTTCGCCGGTTCCAATGAGCAGTTCTTC.

The rearrangement uses TRBV9 and TRBJ2-3; 10 bases map to TRBD2. The CDR3 totals 16 residues. Germline trimming cut 3 bases from V and 2 bases from J; bases unmatched to any gene: 6. CDR1 and CDR2 (germline): SGDLS, YYNGEE. The CDR3 loop is CASSATSGESTDTQYF. CDR3 sequence (DNA): TGTGCCAGCAGCGCTACTAGCGGGGAATCCACAGATACGCAGTATTTT.

The chain uses TRBV5-3 and TRBJ1-2; TRBD1 matches 12 bases. TRBV5-3 is sorted into the ORF group, with uncertain function. This CDR3 contains 17 residues. With V trimmed by 8 bases and J by 3 bases, 14 bases remained unmatched. CDR3 nucleotide sequence: TGTGCCAGCAGCCCTGGGGACAGGGGGCTTCTTGACTATGGCTACACCTTC. Protein: CASSPGDRGLLDYGYTF.

This clonotype was counted ten times or more. The gene calls are TRBV12-3 or TRBV12-4 and TRBJ1-1; 8 bases line up with TRBD1. The V gene end was trimmed by 8 bases and the J gene end by 5 bases; junction bases not matched to a gene: 7. CDR3 length equals 13 residues. This CDR3 is CASARGPGTEAFF. DNA for the CDR3: TGTGCCAGCGCCAGGGGGCCAGGGACTGAAGCTTTCTTT.

This clonotype came up a few times. V is TRBV7-8 and J is TRBJ1-6; the match to TRBD1 covers 7 bases. V was pared by 6 bases and J by 9 bases, with 5 bases of the junction left unmatched. CDR3 length equals 13 residues. CDR1 and CDR2 (germline): SGHVS, FQNEAQ. The CDR3 reads CASRTGFGSPLHF. CDR3 sequence (DNA): TGTGCCAGCAGGACAGGGTTTGGTTCACCCCTCCACTTT. The complete variable domain, with remaining parts taken from reference TRBV7-8 and TRBJ1-6, reads GAGVSQSPRYKVAKRGQDVALRCDPISGHVSLFWYQQALGQGPEFLTYFQNEAQLDKSGLPSDRFFAERPEGSVSTLKIQRTQQEDSAVYLCASRTGFGSPLHFGNGTRLTVT.

This clonotype was seen a few times. An end of the junction does not agree with germline; a read error may underlie this. The chain recombines TRBV6-6 with TRBJ1-5, with D maybe TRBD1 (5 bases). Germline V gene data show CDR1 as MNHNY and CDR2 as SVGAGI (reference sequence). The CDR3 totals 17 residues. CDR3 in DNA: TGTGCCAGCAGCTACTCCCGGGACGGTCCCCAGGATCAGCCCCAGCATTTT. Translation: CASSYSRDGPQDQPQHF.

This clonotype showed up just a few times. The chain uses TRBV7-9 and TRBJ2-3; D is unclear. Trimming pared 3 bases from V and 4 bases from J, leaving 8 bases between. CDR3 length: 13 amino acids. Germline V gene sequence: CDR1 SEHNR, CDR2 FQNEAQ (reference sequence). As DNA, the CDR3 is TGTGCCAGCAGCTTCGCCGCGCCAGATACGCAGTATTTT. This gives the protein CASSFAAPDTQYF.

This chain uses TRBV7-8 with TRBJ2-3, with TRBD1 matching 8 bases. Trimming at V came to 5 bases and at J to 9 bases, leaving 16 bases not matched to a gene. Germline CDR1 and CDR2: SGHVS and FQNEAQ. The length of the CDR3 is 16 residues. The CDR3 sequence is CASSPNPGQDLGTQYF. DNA of the CDR3: TGTGCCAGCAGCCCAAACCCGGGACAGGATCTGGGGACGCAGTATTTT.

This clonotype was seen ten or more times. V gene TRBV7-8 combines with J gene TRBJ2-4; D is possibly TRBD1 (5 bases). The CDR3 loop spans 15 amino acids. Germline CDR1 SGHVS, CDR2 FQNEAQ. V shed 1 base and J shed 7 bases, with 14 bases lying between them. The CDR3 here is CASSLGTSPKNIQYF. The CDR3 bases are TGTGCCAGCAGCTTAGGGACAAGCCCGAAGAACATTCAGTACTTC.

The CDR3 nucleotides read TGTGCCAGCAGCCCCCTCGACGCCCCAAGGGTGAACGAGCAGTACTTC. Amino acid sequence: CASSPLDAPRVNEQYF. The genes are TRBV7-9 and TRBJ2-7; no reliable D call. Germline values: CDR1 SEHNR, CDR2 FQNEAQ (reference sequence). V was shortened by 5 bases and J by 5 bases, with 22 bases between the two germline ends. CDR3 length equals 16 residues.

As for this clonotype: One junction end disagrees with the germline gene, perhaps due to a read error. The chain combines TRBV3-1 with TRBJ2-3; 7 bases align to TRBD1. This CDR3 spans 18 amino acids. Germline CDR1 is LGHDT and CDR2 is YNNKEL (reference sequence). The CDR3 sequence: CTSSPPGRQGVWTDTQYF. The CDR3 DNA follows: TGTACCAGCAGCCCCCCGGGACGCCAGGGGGTATGGACAGATACGCAGTATTTT.

In DNA, the CDR3 is TGTGCCAGCAGCTTACCTAGCCACAGGGCGGTGTTCTTC. Amino acids: CASSLPSHRAVFF. The genes are TRBV7-9 and TRBJ2-1, with D possibly TRBD1 on 6 matching bases. V was pared by 2 bases and J by 15 bases, with 17 bases between. Germline V gene data show CDR1 as SEHNR and CDR2 as FQNEAQ (reference sequence). The CDR3 consists of 13 residues.

This clonotype was counted at least ten times. This chain joins TRBV7-2 and TRBJ2-7; no firm D call. This CDR3 spans 14 amino acids. CDR1 is SGHTA, CDR2 FQGNSA, per germline. V dropped 3 bases and J dropped 4 bases, with 13 bases sitting between them. CDR3 DNA sequence: TGTGCCAGCAGCTTTCTAGGTCCTACGTACGAGCAGTACTTC. Amino acids: CASSFLGPTYEQYF.

The chain couples TRBV27 to TRBJ2-7; possible D gene TRBD2, 5 bases. Per the germline V gene, CDR1 is MNHEY and CDR2 is SMNVEV (reference sequence). The CDR3 runs 14 residues. V was shortened by 0 bases and J by 2 bases, with 8 bases between the two germline ends. The chain's CDR3 is CASSLSSGAYEQYF. Here the CDR3 DNA reads TGTGCCAGCAGTTTATCCTCCGGGGCCTACGAGCAGTACTTC.

This clonotype occurred many times. This chain links TRBV11-2 with TRBJ1-3, with D hard to call. Trimming pared 2 bases from V and 2 bases from J, leaving 10 bases between. The CDR3 has 15 amino acids. CDR1 is SGHAT and CDR2 is FQNNGV in the germline V gene. The CDR3 sequence is CASSLLTAAGNTIYF. The CDR3 DNA is TGTGCCAGCAGCTTACTAACGGCAGCTGGAAACACCATATATTTT. Complete variable domain (other parts from reference TRBV11-2 and TRBJ1-3): EAGVAQSPRYKIIEKRQSVAFWCNPISGHATLYWYQQILGQGPKLLIQFQNNGVVDDSQLPKDRFSAERLKGVDSTLKIQPAKLEDSAVYLCASSLLTAAGNTIYFGEGSWLTVV.

The chain links TRBV19 to TRBJ2-7, with D maybe TRBD2 (6 bases). With 0 bases removed from V and 3 bases from J, the gap between germline ends came to 12 bases. CDR1 is LNHDA and CDR2 is SQIVND in the germline V gene (reference sequence). The CDR3 is 15 amino acids. The CDR3 bases are TGTGCCAGTAGTATAGATTTCACGGGGGACTACGAGCAGTACTTC. Amino acids: CASSIDFTGDYEQYF.

The chain carries TRBV6-1 and TRBJ1-2; D unresolved. The CDR3 totals 11 residues. Between the trimmed V and J ends, which lost 5 bases and 4 bases, there was a span of 5 bases. Germline V gene sequence: CDR1 MNHNS, CDR2 SASEGT. The CDR3 coding sequence is TGTGCCAGCAGTCCGATCTATGGCTACACCTTC. Amino acids: CASSPIYGYTF.

This clonotype came up a few times. The chain combines TRBV14 with TRBJ1-2, with a weak D call TRBD1 (5 bases). V dropped 4 bases and J dropped 4 bases, with 10 bases sitting between them. The CDR3 totals 13 residues. In germline, CDR1 is SGHDN, CDR2 FVKESK. CDR3 region: CASSPDRSYGYTF. As DNA, the CDR3 is TGTGCCAGCAGCCCCGACAGATCCTATGGCTACACCTTC.

This chain links TRBV6-5 with TRBJ1-1; no clear D. Germline V gene data show CDR1 as MNHEY and CDR2 as SVGAGI. The V gene lost 10 bases and the J gene lost 0 bases, with 12 bases spanning the gap. The CDR3 sequence is 13 residues long. The CDR3 loop is CATRRTMNTEAFF. CDR3 DNA sequence: TGTGCCACTCGACGGACCATGAACACTGAAGCTTTCTTT.

The rearrangement links TRBV27 to TRBJ1-6; D gene unclear. The CDR3 spans 13 residues. V shed 3 bases and J shed 10 bases, with 10 bases lying between them. Germline lookup yields CDR1 MNHEY and CDR2 SMNVEV (reference sequence). In DNA form, the CDR3 reads TGTGCCAGCAGTTTTTCGTCCGAGTCACCCCTCCACTTT. Its protein product is CASSFSSESPLHF.

Regarding this clonotype: This may stem from a read error, because a much larger clone lies one nucleotide away. DNA for the CDR3: TGTGCCAGCAGTGAAAAGGCGACAGACTACAATGACCAGTTCTTC. This sequence encodes CASSEKATDYNDQFF. The chain is built from TRBV6-1 and TRBJ2-1; D tentatively reads TRBD1 or TRBD2 (5 bases each). This CDR3 is 15 amino acids long. Germline lookup yields CDR1 MNHNS and CDR2 SASEGT.

This clonotype occurred a few times. The V and J genes are TRBV7-2 and TRBJ2-7; D may be TRBD1 (6 bases). This CDR3 comprises 14 residues. V lost 1 base and J lost 1, with 8 bases in between. Germline V gene lookup returns CDR1 SGHTA and CDR2 FQGNSA. CDR3 coding DNA: TGTGCCAGCAGCTTAGGACAGGCGTCCTACGAGCAGTACTTC. It codes for CASSLGQASYEQYF.